The rows below give T cell receptor beta chains drawn from one sample of a study of early T cells in non-severe SARS-CoV-2 infection. In TCRdb, the 5' RACE reads were re-called with MiXCR into one record per CDR3 protein. The data hold 70,000 to 95,000 distinct CDR3 sequences, with about 17% observed a single time. Material: whole blood. The receptors stem from an adult who was a healthcare worker with PCR-confirmed SARS-CoV-2 infection or an uninfected control (not recorded which). Both conserved end residues are part of each CDR3.

cdr3_aa	v_call	j_call
CASSPGGHEARNTEAFF	TRBV6-5	TRBJ1-1
CASRDDRAKYNEQFF	TRBV12-3/TRBV12-4	TRBJ2-1
CASSLGQGSEAFF	TRBV5-1	TRBJ1-1
CASSTDTEAFF	TRBV2	TRBJ1-1
CASSPGTGITDTQYF	TRBV2	TRBJ2-3
CASSRRKGGPTNQETQYF	TRBV3-2	TRBJ2-5
CASSGALYNEQFF	TRBV19	TRBJ2-1
CSARGPTSGYEQYF	TRBV20-1	TRBJ2-7
CASRRPRDTEAFF	TRBV5-6	TRBJ1-1
CASSRDLNYEQYF	TRBV7-3	TRBJ2-7
CASIQSYEQYF	TRBV2	TRBJ2-7
CATSDRKGSFNEQFF	TRBV24-1	TRBJ2-1
CASSLWGPGRGEQYF	TRBV3-1	TRBJ2-7
CASSLVTGSYGYTF	TRBV28	TRBJ1-2
CASRGGLYNEQFF	TRBV6-4	TRBJ2-1
CASRGQGGAFF	TRBV25-1	TRBJ1-1
CAWSVLGGPGRDTEAFF	TRBV30	TRBJ1-1
CASSRPMVAGGPEHHEQFF	TRBV5-1	TRBJ2-1
CASGLVLGGSTEAFF	TRBV12-5	TRBJ1-1
CASSFVQGADTQYF	TRBV12-3/TRBV12-4	TRBJ2-3
CASSLEGTPLNEQYF	TRBV7-9	TRBJ2-7
CAWSTRGNTEAFF	TRBV30	TRBJ1-1
CASSLAGTVPGNSPLHF	TRBV12-3/TRBV12-4	TRBJ1-6
CSARGLAGHYEQYF	TRBV20-1	TRBJ2-7
CASSQGRWDHQETQYF	TRBV3-1	TRBJ2-5
CAWNTGTGGMDQPQHF	TRBV30	TRBJ1-5
CASSLIGREHGYEQFF	TRBV12-3/TRBV12-4	TRBJ2-1
CASSYNRDRGHEQYF	TRBV9	TRBJ2-7
CASSDRGPRANVLTF	TRBV19	TRBJ2-6
CASSMGAIPNSPLHF	TRBV7-8	TRBJ1-6
CSATNQIRGSSYNEQFF	TRBV20-1	TRBJ2-1